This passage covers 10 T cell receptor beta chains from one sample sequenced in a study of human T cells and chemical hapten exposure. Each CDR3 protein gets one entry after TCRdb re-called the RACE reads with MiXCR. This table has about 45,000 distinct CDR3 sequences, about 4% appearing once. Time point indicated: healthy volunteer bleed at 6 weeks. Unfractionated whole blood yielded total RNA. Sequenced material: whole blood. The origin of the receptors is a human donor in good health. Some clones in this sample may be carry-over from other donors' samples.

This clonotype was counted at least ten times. As DNA, the CDR3 is TGCGCCAGCAGCCAAGATCTGGCAGGTGGTGAAAAACTGTTTTTT. It is translated as CASSQDLAGGEKLFF. The chain uses TRBV4-1 and TRBJ1-4, with D unclear. Looked up from germline, CDR1 is MGHRA and CDR2 is YSYEKL. The CDR3 totals 15 residues. V was shortened by 0 bases and J by 7 bases, with 12 bases between the two germline ends.

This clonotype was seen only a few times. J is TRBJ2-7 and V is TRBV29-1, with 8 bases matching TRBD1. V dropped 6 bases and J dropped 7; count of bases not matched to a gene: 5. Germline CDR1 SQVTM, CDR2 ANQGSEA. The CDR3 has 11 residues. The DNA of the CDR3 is TGCAGCGTAGGACAGGGTCGGGAGCAGTACTTC. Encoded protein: CSVGQGREQYF.

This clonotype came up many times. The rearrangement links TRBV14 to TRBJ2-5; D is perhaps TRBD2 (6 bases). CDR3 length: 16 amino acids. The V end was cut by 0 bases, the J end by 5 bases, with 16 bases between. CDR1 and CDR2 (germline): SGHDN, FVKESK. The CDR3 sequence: CASSQEEGTSAETQYF. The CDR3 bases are TGTGCCAGCAGCCAAGAGGAGGGGACCTCAGCCGAGACCCAGTACTTC.

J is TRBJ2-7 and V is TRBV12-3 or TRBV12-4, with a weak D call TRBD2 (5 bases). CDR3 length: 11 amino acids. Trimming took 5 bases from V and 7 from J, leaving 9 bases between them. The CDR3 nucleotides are TGTGCCAGCAGTGAATGGGAGGAGCAGTACTTC. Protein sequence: CASSEWEEQYF.

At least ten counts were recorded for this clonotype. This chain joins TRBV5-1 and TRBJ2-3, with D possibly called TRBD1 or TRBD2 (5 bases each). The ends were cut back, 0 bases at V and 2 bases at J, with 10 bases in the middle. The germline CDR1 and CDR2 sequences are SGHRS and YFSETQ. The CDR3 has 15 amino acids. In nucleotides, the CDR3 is TGCGCCAGCAGCTTGGCCGGGACCCACACAGATACGCAGTATTTT. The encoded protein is CASSLAGTHTDTQYF.

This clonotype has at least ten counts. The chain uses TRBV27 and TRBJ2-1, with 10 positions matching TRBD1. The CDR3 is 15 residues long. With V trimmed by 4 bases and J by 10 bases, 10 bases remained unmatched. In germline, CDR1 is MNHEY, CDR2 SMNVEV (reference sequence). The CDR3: CASSYRTGGGGEQFF. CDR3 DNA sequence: TGTGCCAGCAGTTATAGGACAGGGGGGGGAGGGGAGCAGTTCTTC.

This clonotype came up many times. The DNA for the CDR3 is TGCAGCGTCAACGTAGATACGCAGTATTTT. This encodes CSVNVDTQYF. The genes are TRBV29-1 and TRBJ2-3; no firm D call. The V gene's germline CDR1 is SQVTM and CDR2 ANQGSEA. The V gene lost 6 bases and the J gene lost 5 bases, with 6 bases spanning the gap. This CDR3 spans 10 amino acids.

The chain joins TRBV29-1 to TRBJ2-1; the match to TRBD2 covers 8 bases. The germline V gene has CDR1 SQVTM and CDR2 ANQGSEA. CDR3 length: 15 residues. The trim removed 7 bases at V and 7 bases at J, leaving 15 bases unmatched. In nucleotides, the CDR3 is TGCAGCGCCCCTGACCTGGGACTAGGTAAAAATGAGCAGTTCTTC. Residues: CSAPDLGLGKNEQFF.

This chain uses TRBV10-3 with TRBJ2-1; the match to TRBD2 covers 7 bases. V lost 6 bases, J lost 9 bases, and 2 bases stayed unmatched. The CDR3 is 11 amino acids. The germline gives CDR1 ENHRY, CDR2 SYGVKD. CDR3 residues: CAIRGGSEQFF. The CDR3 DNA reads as TGTGCCATCAGGGGAGGGAGTGAGCAGTTCTTC.

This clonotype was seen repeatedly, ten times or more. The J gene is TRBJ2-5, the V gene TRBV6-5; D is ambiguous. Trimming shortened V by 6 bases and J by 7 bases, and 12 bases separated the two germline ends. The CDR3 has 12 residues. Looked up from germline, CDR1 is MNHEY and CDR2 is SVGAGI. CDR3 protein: CASRIGEGTQYF. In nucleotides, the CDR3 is TGTGCCAGCAGAATAGGTGAAGGGACCCAGTACTTC.